This entry lists 14 T cell receptor beta chains sequenced from one sample in a study of T-cell reconstitution after alpha-beta-depleted transplantation in children. A TCRbeta library incorporating unique molecular identifiers was prepared. TCRdb used MiXCR to reprocess the PCR reads, holding one entry per CDR3 protein. This sample has about 580,000 distinct CDR3 sequences, with 25% to 30% found just once. The specimen comprised PBMCs, sampled before TCRalphabeta/CD19-depleted stem cell transplant. The receptors were gathered from a boy younger than two with Wiskott-Aldrich syndrome, due to receive a stem cell transplant.

The chain carries TRBV9 and TRBJ2-3, with 7 bases identical to TRBD1. Looked up from germline, CDR1 is SGDLS and CDR2 is YYNGEE. V shed 3 bases and J 1 base; nucleotides not matched to a gene: 5. The CDR3 has 15 residues. The CDR3 is CASSARGLGTDTQYF. CDR3 sequence (DNA): TGTGCCAGCAGCGCCAGGGGGTTGGGCACAGATACGCAGTATTTT.

The chain is built from TRBV4-1 and TRBJ2-1; no clear D gene. The CDR3 runs to 15 residues. Deletions cut 4 bases from V and 1 base from J, with 11 bases between. Germline CDR1 is MGHRA and CDR2 is YSYEKL. CDR3: CASSRGSPSYNEQFF. CDR3 DNA sequence: TGCGCCAGCAGCCGAGGATCCCCATCCTACAATGAGCAGTTCTTC.

This clonotype was seen a handful of times. This chain uses TRBV21-1 with TRBJ2-2; the table's D call of TRBD2 was not tested on the DNA. TRBV21-1 is tagged as a pseudogene. The CDR3 sequence is 18 residues long. Here the CDR3 reads CASSKKPTSGANTGELFF. The DNA of the CDR3 is TGTGCCAGCAGCAAAAAACCGACTAGCGGGGCGAACACCGGGGAGCTGTTTTTT.

This clonotype was detected only a few times. This chain joins TRBV20-1 and TRBJ2-3; 9 nucleotides match TRBD2. The ends lost 6 bases at V and 3 bases at J; junction bases unmatched: 13. Germline CDR1 and CDR2: DFQATT and SNEGSKA (reference sequence). The CDR3 spans 16 residues. CDR3 in DNA: TGCAGTGCCCCGGTTGTGACTAGCGGAGTGACAGATACGCAGTATTTT. Translated: CSAPVVTSGVTDTQYF.

This clonotype appeared a few times. The rearrangement joins TRBV20-1 to TRBJ2-5; D tentatively fits TRBD1 or TRBD2 (5 bases each). In germline, CDR1 is DFQATT, CDR2 SNEGSKA (reference sequence). This CDR3 is built from 12 residues. Trimming took off 2 bases at V and 4 bases at J, with 8 bases between the two ends. The CDR3 loop is CSARPGTETQYF. CDR3 DNA sequence: TGCAGTGCTAGACCCGGGACAGAGACCCAGTACTTC.

The rearrangement uses TRBV5-1 and TRBJ2-2; D uncertain. There are 15 residues in the CDR3. The V and J ends lost 4 bases and 0 bases respectively, with 10 bases between them. CDR1 is SGHRS, CDR2 YFSETQ, per germline. CDR3 sequence reads: CASSPSFANTGELFF. CDR3 DNA sequence: TGCGCCAGCAGCCCGTCTTTTGCGAACACCGGGGAGCTGTTTTTT.

This clonotype was counted between two and nine times. The chain links TRBV20-1 to TRBJ2-5; the match to TRBD2 covers 7 bases. With V trimmed by 3 bases and J by 5 bases, 6 bases remained unmatched. The CDR3 is 13 amino acids. Germline CDR1 is DFQATT and CDR2 is SNEGSKA (reference sequence). In DNA, the CDR3 is TGCAGTGCTAGTCGGGCGGGAGTGGAGACCCAGTACTTC. Residues: CSASRAGVETQYF.

This clonotype has more than one count but fewer than ten. The chain couples TRBV3-1 to TRBJ2-3, with D perhaps matching TRBD2 (5 bases). The CDR3 is 14 residues long. V lost 3 bases, J lost 2 bases, and 9 bases lay in between. The germline CDR1 and CDR2 sequences are LGHDT and YNNKEL (reference sequence). Written as DNA, the CDR3 is TGTGCCAGCAGCCATCTAGACTACACAGATACGCAGTATTTT. Amino acid sequence: CASSHLDYTDTQYF.

This clonotype has just a few counts. CDR3 nucleotides: TGCGCCAGCAGCCAGGAAGCAACCGGGACAGTAGCCCTAGGCTATGGCTACACCTTC. Its protein product is CASSQEATGTVALGYGYTF. The chain carries TRBV4-1 and TRBJ1-2, with 7 bases fitting TRBD1. The CDR3 spans 19 residues. Trimming at V came to 3 bases and at J to 4 bases, leaving 20 bases not matched to a gene. In germline, CDR1 is MGHRA, CDR2 YSYEKL.

The J gene is TRBJ2-1, the V gene TRBV7-9, with 11 bases fitting TRBD2. Germline assignment: CDR1 SEHNR and CDR2 FQNEAQ (reference sequence). V lost 5 bases, J lost 5 bases, and 11 bases stayed unmatched. The CDR3 is made up of 17 amino acids. CDR3 sequence (DNA): TGTGCCAGCAGCCCTAGAGGCGGGACTAGCGGTGACAATGAGCAGTTCTTC. It translates to CASSPRGGTSGDNEQFF.

The sample holds a few counts of this clonotype. The chain combines TRBV5-1 with TRBJ2-2, with D perhaps matching TRBD1 (5 bases). Germline V lookup: CDR1 SGHRS, CDR2 YFSETQ. Between the trimmed V and J ends, which lost 4 bases and 4 bases, there was a span of 8 bases. The CDR3 runs 13 residues. The CDR3 loop reads CASSRTFTGELFF. CDR3 coding DNA: TGCGCCAGCAGCCGGACATTCACCGGGGAGCTGTTTTTT.

In this sample, this clonotype turned up once. This rearrangement joins TRBV6-1 to TRBJ2-1; 7 nucleotides line up with TRBD1. With 6 bases clipped from V and 3 bases from J, the junction kept 11 bases outside the gene matches. Per the germline V gene, CDR1 is MNHNS and CDR2 is SASEGT. The CDR3 runs 16 residues. The CDR3 here is CASRSTGIVFYNEQFF. The DNA for the CDR3 is TGTGCCAGCAGGTCGACAGGGATAGTGTTCTACAATGAGCAGTTCTTC.

This rearrangement joins TRBV10-3 to TRBJ2-7; D not certain. CDR3 length equals 17 residues. V lost 6 bases and J lost 1, with 22 bases in between. Per the germline V gene, CDR1 is ENHRY and CDR2 is SYGVKD. Written as DNA, the CDR3 is TGTGCCATCAGGGATCCGGCTAAGCGCTCATTTTCCTACGAGCAGTACTTC. Its translation is CAIRDPAKRSFSYEQYF.

This clonotype was seen a handful of times. The chain combines TRBV5-1 with TRBJ1-1, with TRBD1 matching over 7 bases. CDR1 is SGHRS, CDR2 YFSETQ, per germline. This CDR3 is 17 amino acids long. V lost 2 bases to trimming and J lost 0 bases; unmatched junction nucleotides: 10. CDR3 sequence reads: CASSFTGDPFMNTEAFF. The CDR3 DNA reads as TGCGCCAGCAGCTTTACAGGGGATCCCTTTATGAACACTGAAGCTTTCTTT.